What follows are 5 T cell receptor beta chains derived from one specimen sequenced in a study of blood T cell repertoires in COVID-19. Profiled with immunoSEQ multiplex PCR; TCRdb holds only in-frame clones, not every one. The data contain around 260,000 clones, 70% to 85% of them singletons. The source material was peripheral blood. These receptors all come from a human donor with COVID-19, enrolled during active disease. The donor label of this sample is uncertain.

The chain uses TRBV7-2 and TRBJ1-1; D is ambiguous. This CDR3 contains 14 residues. CDR1 SGHTA and CDR2 FQGNSA come from the germline V gene. Trimming shortened V by 5 bases and J by 1 base, and 11 bases separated the two germline ends. In DNA form, the CDR3 reads TGTGCCAGCAGCCAGACGACACAGAACACTGAAGCTTTCTTT. Protein product: CASSQTTQNTEAFF. The variable domain in full, completed from reference TRBV7-2 and TRBJ1-1, reads GAGVSQSPSNKVTEKGKDVELRCDPISGHTALYWYRQSLGQGLEFLIYFQGNSAPDKSGLPSDRFSAERTGGSVSTLTIQRTQQEDSAVYLCASSQTTQNTEAFFGQGTRLTVV.

Note on this clone: One end of the junction varies from germline; a read error may be responsible. The V call is TRBV7-2, the J call TRBJ1-1, with D possibly TRBD1 on 5 matching bases. This CDR3 region has 18 residues. Germline lookup yields CDR1 SGHTA and CDR2 FQGNSA. As DNA, the CDR3 is TGTGCCAGCAGCTTAGATCTCAGCGGGTCCAGGGACGGCACTGAAGTTTTCTTT. Amino acid sequence: CASSLDLSGSRDGTEVFF.

The chain has TRBV6-5 and TRBJ2-1; D gene uncertain. Trimming shortened V by 2 bases and J by 9 bases, and 14 bases separated the two germline ends. This CDR3 has 14 residues. CDR1 is MNHEY and CDR2 is SVGAGI in the germline V gene. CDR3 sequence: CASSYARRGTEQFF. CDR3 bases: TGTGCCAGCAGTTACGCCCGTCGCGGAACTGAGCAGTTCTTC.

The rearrangement joins TRBV10-3 to TRBJ2-7, with 7 bases matching TRBD1. The CDR3 totals 13 residues. The germline V gene encodes CDR1 ENHRY and CDR2 SYGVKD. Germline trimming cut 9 bases from V and 0 bases from J; bases unmatched to any gene: 5. The CDR3 loop reads CAIRGRSSYEQYF. The CDR3 DNA follows: TGTGCCATAAGGGGGCGGAGCTCCTACGAGCAGTACTTC.

The rearrangement uses TRBV3-1 (or the pseudogene TRBV3-2) and TRBJ2-2; 7 bases agree with TRBD2. CDR3 length equals 17 residues. Germline CDR1 reads LGHDT; CDR2 reads YNNKEL (reference sequence). The trim removed 1 base at V and 3 bases at J, leaving 8 bases unmatched. CDR3 sequence (DNA): TGTGCCAGCAGCCAAGTTAGCGGGTCTTTGGACACCGGGGAGCTGTTTTTT. Residues: CASSQVSGSLDTGELFF.